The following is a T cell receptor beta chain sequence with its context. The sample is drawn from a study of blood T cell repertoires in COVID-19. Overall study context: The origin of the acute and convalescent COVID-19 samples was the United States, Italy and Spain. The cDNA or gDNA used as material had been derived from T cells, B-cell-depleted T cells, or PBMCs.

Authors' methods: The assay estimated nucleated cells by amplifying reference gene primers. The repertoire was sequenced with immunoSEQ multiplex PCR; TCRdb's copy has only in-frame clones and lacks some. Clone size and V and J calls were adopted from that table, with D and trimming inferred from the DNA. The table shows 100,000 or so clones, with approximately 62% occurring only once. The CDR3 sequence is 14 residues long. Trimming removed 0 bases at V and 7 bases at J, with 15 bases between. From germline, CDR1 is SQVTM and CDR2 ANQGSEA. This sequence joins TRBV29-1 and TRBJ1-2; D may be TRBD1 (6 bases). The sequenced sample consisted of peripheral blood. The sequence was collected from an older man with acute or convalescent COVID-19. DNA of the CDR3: TGCAGCGTTGAAGAAGGGACAAGGGGTAGTGGCTACACCTTC. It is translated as CSVEEGTRGSGYTF.